The next 21 T cell receptor beta chains were all read from a single sample in a study of siplizumab effects on memory and regulatory T cells. Sequencing used immunoSEQ multiplex PCR; TCRdb keeps in-frame clones, though not all of them. This sample has some 75,000 clones; roughly 93% occur once, and the top ten carry about 4.5%. Sequenced material: CD8+ T cells sorted from blood. The receptors stem from a human donor in good health.

The rearrangement links TRBV5-4 to TRBJ2-7; 10 positions match TRBD1. Germline assignment: CDR1 SGHNT and CDR2 YYREEE (reference sequence). This CDR3 is 14 amino acids long. The J segment lost 4 bases and the V segment lost 4 bases, leaving 5 bases of the junction unmatched. The DNA of the CDR3 is TGTGCCAGCAGCGAGGGACAGGGGCCTTACGAGCAGTACTTC. Amino acids: CASSEGQGPYEQYF.

This CDR3 reads CASSSVSGGIGDEQFF. DNA of the CDR3: TGTGCCAGCAGCTCCGTTAGCGGGGGGATTGGGGATGAGCAGTTCTTC. The chain combines TRBV7-9 with TRBJ2-1; 10 bases align to TRBD2. Germline V gene lookup returns CDR1 SEHNR and CDR2 FQNEAQ (reference sequence). The CDR3 has 16 amino acids. J was trimmed by 8 bases and V by 4 bases; bases with no gene match: 11.

CDR3 in amino acids: CASSVEGTGELFF. The CDR3 nucleotides read TGTGCCAGCAGCGTAGAGGGCACCGGGGAGCTGTTTTTT. This chain links TRBV9 with TRBJ2-2; no firm D call. Germline CDR1 SGDLS, CDR2 YYNGEE. Between the trimmed V and J ends, which lost 0 bases and 4 bases, there was a span of 4 bases. The CDR3 runs 13 residues.

The chain has TRBV10-3 and TRBJ2-5; 8 bases align to TRBD1. The end of the DNA fits TRBJ2-7 better, so the J call may be wrong. Per germline, CDR1 ENHRY and CDR2 SYGVKD. There are 15 residues in the CDR3. In DNA, the CDR3 is TGTGCCATCAGTGGGATGACGACAGGGGACAACGAGCAGTACTTC. This sequence encodes CAISGMTTGDNEQYF.

Concerning this clone itself: The germline gene is not matched at one end of the junction; a read error may be the cause. The chain employs TRBV7-9 and TRBJ2-1; no firm D call. The CDR3 loop spans 13 amino acids. Germline CDR1 SEHNR, CDR2 FQNEAQ (reference sequence). CDR3 nucleotide sequence: TGTGCCAGCAGCTTAGTACTCTACGATGAGCAGTTCTTC. Its protein is CASSLVLYDEQFF.

The chain joins TRBV5-6 to TRBJ1-1; no firm D call. CDR1 is SGHDT and CDR2 is YYEEEE in the germline V gene. The CDR3 sequence is 13 residues long. The ends were cut back, 2 bases at V and 2 bases at J, with 7 bases in the middle. The DNA for the CDR3 is TGTGCCAGCAGCTTCGGCAGTAACACTGAAGCTTTCTTT. Translated, it gives CASSFGSNTEAFF.

This chain links TRBV7-6 with TRBJ2-5, with D perhaps TRBD1 or TRBD2 (5 bases each). The CDR3 consists of 14 residues. CDR1 is SGHVS, CDR2 FNYEAQ, per germline. Deletions cut 5 bases from V and 5 bases from J, with 15 bases between. The CDR3 nucleotides are TGTGCCAGCAGCAGAGGTGGGGGTTTGGAGACCCAGTACTTC. This sequence encodes CASSRGGGLETQYF.

J is TRBJ1-1 and V is TRBV4-2; D perhaps matches TRBD1 (6 bases). Germline V gene sequence: CDR1 LGHNA, CDR2 YNFKEQ. Trimming left V 0 bases short and J 5 bases short, with 10 bases between. The CDR3 runs 14 residues. CDR3 protein: CASSQEYRVTEAFF. The CDR3, as DNA: TGTGCCAGCAGCCAAGAATACAGGGTGACTGAAGCTTTCTTT.

The V gene is TRBV6-6, the J gene TRBJ2-7; D is uncertain. Germline loops: CDR1 MNHNY, CDR2 SVGAGI (reference sequence). CDR3 length: 13 residues. Trimming stripped 8 bases from V and 3 bases from J, with 14 bases between. CDR3 sequence reads: CASGSRRYYEQYF. The CDR3 DNA sequence: TGTGCCAGCGGCTCCAGACGGTACTACGAGCAGTACTTC.

The genes are TRBV29-1 and TRBJ2-3; TRBD2 agrees at 10 bases. Germline V CDR1 and CDR2: SQVTM, ANQGSEA. The CDR3 is 15 amino acids. CDR3 protein: CSAGTSASSTDTQYF. DNA for the CDR3: TGCAGTGCGGGGACTAGCGCCTCTAGCACAGATACGCAGTATTTT.

The chain is built from TRBV6-1 and TRBJ1-1; 8 nucleotides line up with TRBD1. The CDR3 runs 14 residues. Unmatched junction bases numbered 7, after V lost 2 bases and J lost 8 bases. Germline values: CDR1 MNHNS, CDR2 SASEGT. The CDR3 reads CASSEPTRTGEAFF. The DNA of the CDR3 is TGTGCCAGCAGTGAACCCACCCGGACAGGGGAAGCTTTCTTT.

The J gene is TRBJ1-2, the V gene TRBV4-1, with D maybe TRBD1 (6 bases). The CDR3 sequence is 14 residues long. Trimming pared 4 bases from V and 3 bases from J, leaving 12 bases between. Germline V gene data show CDR1 as MGHRA and CDR2 as YSYEKL. CDR3 sequence reads: CASSLTDSYYGYTF. CDR3 sequence (DNA): TGCGCCAGCAGCCTGACGGACAGTTACTATGGCTACACCTTC.

V usage is TRBV2 and J usage is TRBJ2-4; D not certain. Germline-derived CDR1 and CDR2 are SNHLY and FYNNEI. The CDR3 spans 17 residues. The V end was cut by 0 bases, the J end by 0 bases, with 12 bases between. The CDR3 bases are TGTGCCAGCAGTGAAGCGCCGCACGACCTAGCCAAAAACATTCAGTACTTC. Translated: CASSEAPHDLAKNIQYF.

The V call is TRBV9, the J call TRBJ1-2; weak D call: TRBD1 (6 bases). Deletions cut 5 bases from V and 3 bases from J, with 11 bases between. Germline loops: CDR1 SGDLS, CDR2 YYNGEE. The CDR3 is 13 residues long. DNA of the CDR3: TGTGCCAGCAGTACAGGGTTGGACTATGGCTACACCTTC. It specifies CASSTGLDYGYTF.

This sequence joins TRBV2 and TRBJ2-5; 7 nucleotides align to TRBD2. Germline CDR1 reads SNHLY; CDR2 reads FYNNEI. V gave up 2 bases and J gave up 2 bases; unmatched junction bases: 5. CDR3 length: 15 residues. CDR3 bases: TGTGCCAGCAGTGAAATGGGAGGGCGGCAAGAGACCCAGTACTTC. This sequence encodes CASSEMGGRQETQYF.

The rearrangement links TRBV4-1 to TRBJ2-2; no clear D gene. The V and J ends lost 0 bases and 7 bases respectively, with 12 bases between them. The CDR3 has 15 residues. Germline V gene sequence: CDR1 MGHRA, CDR2 YSYEKL. CDR3: CASSQEGLDSGELFF. CDR3 nucleotide sequence: TGCGCCAGCAGCCAAGAGGGCCTAGATAGCGGGGAGCTGTTTTTT.

The chain is built from TRBV5-1 and TRBJ2-1; TRBD2 is a possible D gene (5 bases). The germline gives CDR1 SGHRS, CDR2 YFSETQ. This CDR3 has 14 residues. V was clipped by 3 bases and J by 5 bases, with 12 bases between them. The CDR3 DNA reads TGCGCCAGCAGCTCGGGGATAAATAACAATGAGCAGTTCTTC. Its translation: CASSSGINNNEQFF.

The V gene is TRBV9, the J gene TRBJ2-3; the D gene is possibly TRBD2 (7 bases). CDR1 and CDR2 (germline): SGDLS, YYNGEE. The CDR3 is 15 residues long. V lost 5 bases and J lost 0, with 13 bases in between. The CDR3 here is CASRRGGLSTDTQYF. The CDR3 bases are TGTGCCAGCAGGAGGGGGGGCCTCAGCACAGATACGCAGTATTTT.

The gene calls are TRBV7-9 and TRBJ2-7; D is possibly TRBD1 or TRBD2 (6 bases each). CDR1 SEHNR and CDR2 FQNEAQ come from the germline V gene (reference sequence). V was shortened by 2 bases and J by 5 bases, with 16 bases between the two germline ends. This CDR3 is built from 15 residues. CDR3 nucleotides: TGTGCCAGCAGCTTATACCAAACGGGGGCCAACGAGCAGTACTTC. Its protein is CASSLYQTGANEQYF.

The chain joins TRBV7-9 to TRBJ2-5; 8 bases map to TRBD1. Looked up from germline, CDR1 is SEHNR and CDR2 is FQNEAQ (reference sequence). V lost 10 bases and J lost 0; bases outside the gene matches: 10. This CDR3 spans 15 amino acids. The CDR3 reads CAKLRGLLYQETQYF. The CDR3 region has the DNA TGTGCCAAGCTCAGGGGGCTCCTTTACCAAGAGACCCAGTACTTC.

The chain is built from TRBV6-6 and TRBJ2-1; D unresolved. Trimming left V 2 bases short and J 3 bases short, with 5 bases between. Germline V lookup: CDR1 MNHNY, CDR2 SVGAGI (reference sequence). The CDR3 is made up of 13 amino acids. The CDR3 reads CASSYAVYNEQFF. CDR3 nucleotide sequence: TGTGCCAGCAGTTACGCGGTCTACAATGAGCAGTTCTTC.